One sample yielded the 24 T cell receptor beta chains listed below, sequenced in a study of CD8 T cells in Susac syndrome. RNA in amounts of 0.5 to 1 ug was reverse transcribed with random hexamers. TCRdb redid the calling of the immunoSEQ multiplex PCR reads with MiXCR, one entry per CDR3 protein. The table records 150,000 or so distinct CDR3 sequences, around 95% of them present only once. The sequenced sample was CD4+ T cells from PBMCs. These receptors were taken from a human donor with Susac syndrome.

The chain employs TRBV2 and TRBJ2-5; no clear D. From germline, CDR1 is SNHLY and CDR2 FYNNEI. V lost 2 bases and J lost 3, with 10 bases in between. The CDR3 contains 14 residues. CDR3 region: CASSETWFKETQYF. The CDR3 DNA sequence: TGTGCCAGCAGTGAAACCTGGTTCAAAGAGACCCAGTACTTC. Looking up the rest from reference TRBV2 and TRBJ2-5 gives the full variable domain: EPEVTQTPSHQVTQMGQEVILRCVPISNHLYFYWYRQILGQKVEFLVSFYNNEISEKSEIFDDQFSVERPDGSNFTLKIRSTKLEDSAMYFCASSETWFKETQYFGPGTRLLVL.

CDR3 DNA: TGTGCCTGGAGTTATCAGCAACCTAACACTGAAGCTTTCTTT. Protein sequence: CAWSYQQPNTEAFF. The chain couples TRBV30 to TRBJ1-1; D remains ambiguous. The CDR3 covers 14 residues. V gave up 2 bases and J gave up 2 bases, with 12 bases separating them. Germline CDR1 GTSNPN, CDR2 SVGIG (reference sequence).

The chain is built from TRBV12-3 or TRBV12-4 and TRBJ2-4, with D possibly matching TRBD2 (6 bases). CDR3 size: 17 residues. V was clipped by 1 base and J by 3 bases, with 16 bases between them. CDR3 loop: CASSLVRRGADKNIQYF. CDR3 in DNA: TGTGCCAGCAGTTTAGTTAGGAGGGGAGCGGACAAAAACATTCAGTACTTC.

This clonotype has a single count. The V and J genes are TRBV9 and TRBJ2-7; D gene unclear. V was pared by 0 bases and J by 2 bases, with 9 bases between. The CDR3 consists of 14 residues. Germline-derived CDR1 and CDR2 are SGDLS and YYNGEE. CDR3 amino acids: CASSVEITPYEQYF. The CDR3 DNA is TGTGCCAGCAGCGTAGAAATTACTCCCTACGAGCAGTACTTC. The variable domain in full, with the rest retrieved from reference TRBV9 and TRBJ2-7, is DSGVTQTPKHLITATGQRVTLRCSPRSGDLSVYWYQQSLDQGLQFLIQYYNGEERAKGNILERFSAQQFPDLHSELNLSSLELGDSALYFCASSVEITPYEQYFGPGTRLTVT.

J is TRBJ2-5 and V is TRBV20-1, with D perhaps being TRBD1 or TRBD2 (5 bases each). CDR1 is DFQATT and CDR2 is SNEGSKA in the germline V gene (reference sequence). V was cut by 2 bases and J by 1 base, with 17 bases left in between. There are 16 residues in the CDR3. The CDR3 nucleotides are TGCAGTGCTAGACCCCCCGGGGCTCGGGGCCAAGAGACCCAGTACTTC. It translates to CSARPPGARGQETQYF.

This sequence joins TRBV20-1 and TRBJ2-7, with 7 positions matching TRBD1. The trim removed 4 bases at V and 7 bases at J, leaving 10 bases unmatched. The CDR3 is 13 amino acids. Germline V gene lookup returns CDR1 DFQATT and CDR2 SNEGSKA (reference sequence). The CDR3 nucleotides are TGCAGTGCTATACTGACAGGGCCAAGGGAGCAGTACTTC. It yields the protein CSAILTGPREQYF.

V and J are TRBV6-1 and TRBJ1-5; a possible D gene is TRBD1 (5 bases). The V end was cut by 2 bases, the J end by 0 bases, with 11 bases between. Germline-derived CDR1 and CDR2 are MNHNS and SASEGT. The length of the CDR3 is 16 residues. The CDR3 bases are TGTGCCAGCAGTGAATTCGCAGGGAGTAGCAATCAGCCCCAGCATTTT. Protein: CASSEFAGSSNQPQHF.

The CDR3 is CASSFVNQPQHF. As DNA, the CDR3 is TGTGCCAGCAGCTTTGTCAATCAGCCCCAGCATTTT. The rearrangement links TRBV7-9 to TRBJ1-5; D is unresolved. Germline CDR1 is SEHNR and CDR2 is FQNEAQ (reference sequence). The V and J ends lost 3 bases and 3 bases respectively, with 3 bases between them. The CDR3 contains 12 residues. Supplemented by reference TRBV7-9 and TRBJ1-5, the full variable domain reads DTGVSQNPRHKITKRGQNVTFRCDPISEHNRLYWYRQTLGQGPEFLTYFQNEAQLEKSRLLSDRFSAERPKGSFSTLEIQRTEQGDSAMYLCASSFVNQPQHFGDGTRLSIL.

The chain links TRBV5-1 to TRBJ2-2; D could derive from TRBD1 or TRBD2 (5 bases each). CDR1 SGHRS and CDR2 YFSETQ come from the germline V gene. V was clipped by 0 bases and J by 4 bases, with 13 bases between them. The CDR3 is 16 residues long. CDR3 sequence: CASSLVSGDVTGELFF. As DNA, the CDR3 is TGCGCCAGCAGCTTGGTGTCCGGGGACGTCACCGGGGAGCTGTTTTTT.

The chain is built from TRBV5-4 and TRBJ2-1, with D possibly being TRBD2 (7 bases). The V and J ends lost 5 bases and 2 bases respectively, with 14 bases between them. Germline loops: CDR1 SGHNT, CDR2 YYREEE (reference sequence). The CDR3 totals 15 residues. CDR3 sequence (DNA): TGTGCCAGCAGTGAGGGGGGGCGGACCTACAATGAGCAGTTCTTC. Its protein product is CASSEGGRTYNEQFF.

This sequence joins TRBV4-3 and TRBJ2-1; 13 bases line up with TRBD2. The V and J ends lost 4 bases and 3 bases, in that order; junction bases with no gene match: 6. The CDR3 runs 17 residues. Germline loops: CDR1 LGHNA, CDR2 YSLEER. As DNA, the CDR3 is TGCGCCAGCAGCCGCCGGACTAGCGGGAGTATCTACAATGAGCAGTTCTTC. Its protein product is CASSRRTSGSIYNEQFF.

This clonotype was counted once. The chain links TRBV30 to TRBJ1-1; 7 positions match TRBD1. Germline V lookup: CDR1 GTSNPN, CDR2 SVGIG (reference sequence). The ends lost 5 bases at V and 3 bases at J; junction bases unmatched: 6. The CDR3 spans 13 residues. CDR3 in DNA: TGTGCCTGGGACAGGCAGGGGGACACTGAAGCTTTCTTT. Its protein is CAWDRQGDTEAFF.

The chain carries TRBV6-6 and TRBJ2-7; weak D call: TRBD1 (5 bases). Germline CDR1 reads MNHNY; CDR2 reads SVGAGI (reference sequence). The CDR3 loop spans 14 amino acids. V was shortened by 0 bases and J by 3 bases, with 9 bases between the two germline ends. The CDR3 loop is CASSYSARVYEQYF. For the CDR3, the DNA is TGTGCCAGCAGTTACTCGGCCAGGGTCTACGAGCAGTACTTC.

The CDR3 loop is CASSQIFRGLNNQPQHF. The DNA of the CDR3 is TGCGCCAGCAGTCAGATTTTCAGGGGATTGAACAATCAGCCCCAGCATTTT. V is TRBV23-1 and J is TRBJ1-5; TRBD1 might be the D (6 bases). TRBV23-1 is an ORF; its function is uncertain. The CDR3 is 17 residues long. With 3 bases removed from V and 3 bases from J, the gap between germline ends came to 18 bases.

The chain couples TRBV29-1 to TRBJ2-4; D is perhaps TRBD1 (6 bases). Germline V lookup: CDR1 SQVTM, CDR2 ANQGSEA. This CDR3 spans 13 amino acids. V shed 1 base and J shed 4 bases, with 8 bases lying between them. The CDR3 region is CSVEAGAKNIQYF. Written as DNA, the CDR3 is TGCAGCGTTGAAGCAGGGGCGAAAAACATTCAGTACTTC.

V and J are TRBV18 and TRBJ1-1; D is possibly TRBD1 (6 bases). V lost 3 bases, J lost 8 bases, and 13 bases lay in between. This CDR3 is 13 amino acids long. Germline V gene sequence: CDR1 KGHSH, CDR2 LQKENI. CDR3 amino acids: CASSPVSGTEAFF. CDR3 nucleotides: TGTGCCAGCTCACCCGTGTCGGGGACAGAAGCTTTCTTT.

CDR3 region: CASSLGGSGPYEQYF. The CDR3 coding sequence is TGTGCCAGCAGCTTAGGCGGTAGCGGGCCCTACGAGCAGTACTTC. The chain has TRBV11-2 and TRBJ2-7; the match to TRBD2 covers 7 bases. The CDR3 totals 15 residues. Germline trimming cut 1 base from V and 2 bases from J; bases unmatched to any gene: 5. Germline CDR1 and CDR2: SGHAT and FQNNGV.

The chain couples TRBV7-9 to TRBJ2-7; no clear D gene. Per germline, CDR1 SEHNR and CDR2 FQNEAQ (reference sequence). Trimming shortened V by 3 bases and J by 2 bases, and 5 bases separated the two germline ends. The CDR3 consists of 12 residues. The CDR3 bases are TGTGCCAGCAGCTTGGGTACCTACGAGCAGTACTTC. Encoded protein: CASSLGTYEQYF.

V is TRBV5-6 and J is TRBJ1-2; 7 bases fit TRBD1. The junction had 11 bases not matched to a gene; V was cut back by 4 bases and J by 5 bases. In germline, CDR1 is SGHDT, CDR2 YYEEEE. The CDR3 is 15 amino acids. In nucleotides, the CDR3 is TGTGCCAGCAGCGTTGGCCCGGGACAGCTTTATGGCTACACCTTC. Translation gives CASSVGPGQLYGYTF.

The V and J genes are TRBV29-1 and TRBJ1-1; TRBD1 might be the D (5 bases). The CDR3 has 14 residues. Trimming removed 7 bases at V and 3 bases at J, with 18 bases between. Looked up from germline, CDR1 is SQVTM and CDR2 is ANQGSEA. The CDR3 nucleotides read TGCAGCGGGGGGGGGTTTGGACGGGACACTGAAGCTTTCTTT. As protein: CSGGGFGRDTEAFF.

The V and J genes are TRBV20-1 and TRBJ2-5; D call uncertain. This CDR3 is 14 amino acids long. Trimming stripped 0 bases from V and 5 bases from J, with 13 bases between. CDR1 is DFQATT, CDR2 SNEGSKA, per germline (reference sequence). This chain's CDR3 is CSARDSRAAETQYF. The DNA of the CDR3 is TGCAGTGCTAGAGATTCTAGGGCCGCGGAGACCCAGTACTTC.

This chain connects TRBV28 to TRBJ2-7; D ambiguous. The V end was cut by 6 bases, the J end by 0 bases, with 21 bases between. The CDR3 runs to 17 residues. From germline, CDR1 is MDHEN and CDR2 SYDVKM. The CDR3 reads CASRKGGDSPSSYEQYF. The CDR3 DNA reads as TGTGCCAGCAGAAAAGGCGGTGACTCCCCGAGCTCCTACGAGCAGTACTTC.

This chain joins TRBV3-1 and TRBJ1-2; tentative D call: TRBD1 (6 bases). The CDR3 extends over 17 amino acids. Germline CDR1 is LGHDT and CDR2 is YNNKEL (reference sequence). With 1 base removed from V and 1 base from J, the gap between germline ends came to 16 bases. The CDR3 sequence is CASSQVAGVGLNYGYTF. The CDR3 region has the DNA TGTGCCAGCAGCCAAGTGGCAGGGGTAGGCCTTAACTATGGCTACACCTTC.

V and J are TRBV13 and TRBJ1-6; 7 bases are shared with TRBD1. Trimming removed 5 bases from V and 7 bases from J; junction bases left unmatched: 11. In germline, CDR1 is PRHDT, CDR2 FYEKMQ (reference sequence). The CDR3 length is 16 residues. The CDR3 here is CASSLRTTGTNSPLHF. For the CDR3, the DNA is TGTGCCAGCAGCCTAAGAACGACAGGGACCAATTCACCCCTCCACTTT.